These T cell receptor beta chains were read from a single sample in a study of blood T cell repertoires in COVID-19. Data came from immunoSEQ multiplex PCR; TCRdb stores just in-frame clones and leaves some out. The sample consists of around 300,000 clones, over 80% of them appearing once. The sequencing sample was made of PBMCs or T cells enriched from blood (not recorded which). The receptors originated from a man aged 30-40 years who had recovered from COVID-19. Both conserved end residues are part of each CDR3. The D gene is left open where the match is weak. Some rows have no size entry. The others give once, few or many, or a class for an expanded clone.

abundance	d_gene	v_gene	j_gene	CDR3nt	CDR3aa
NA	TRBD1	TRBV6-1	TRBJ1-2	TGTGCCAGCAGTGAGCCCGGGACAGGGCTAGGCTACACCTTC	CASSEPGTGLGYTF
NA	NA	TRBV5-5	TRBJ1-6	TGTGCCAGCAGCTTGTTGGTGCGGGTCGCGGATTCACCCCTCCACTTT	CASSLLVRVADSPLHF
NA	NA	TRBV3-1/TRBV3-2	TRBJ1-2	TGTGCCAGCAGCCGAGATATCAAACCCCCGAGAGGCTACACCTTC	CASSRDIKPPRGYTF
once	NA	TRBV4-1	TRBJ1-2	TGCGCCAGCAGCCAAGCGACTGGCGACCCCTATGGCTACACCTTC	CASSQATGDPYGYTF
NA	NA	TRBV27	TRBJ2-3	TGTGCCAGCAGTTCGTTCAAAGCTGCAGATACGCAGTATTTT	CASSSFKAADTQYF
NA	NA	TRBV5-1	TRBJ2-3	TGCGCCAGCAGCTTGCAGGTCTCCGATACGCAGTATTTT	CASSLQVSDTQYF
NA	NA	TRBV5-8	TRBJ1-2	TGTGGCCTCCGGGGGAAAGGCGGCTACACCTTC	CGLRGKGGYTF
NA	TRBD2	TRBV5-5	TRBJ2-3	TGTGCCAGCAGCTTGGAGCCTAGCGGGGGTAGCACAGATACGCAGTATTTT	CASSLEPSGGSTDTQYF
NA	TRBD2	TRBV5-1	TRBJ2-5	TGCGCCAGCAGCTTGAGGGCTAGCGGGGGGATCTTACAAGAGACCCAGTACTTC	CASSLRASGGILQETQYF
NA	NA	TRBV27	TRBJ1-2	TGTGCCAGCAGCCCTACAGGGATCCTATTCACCTTC	CASSPTGILFTF